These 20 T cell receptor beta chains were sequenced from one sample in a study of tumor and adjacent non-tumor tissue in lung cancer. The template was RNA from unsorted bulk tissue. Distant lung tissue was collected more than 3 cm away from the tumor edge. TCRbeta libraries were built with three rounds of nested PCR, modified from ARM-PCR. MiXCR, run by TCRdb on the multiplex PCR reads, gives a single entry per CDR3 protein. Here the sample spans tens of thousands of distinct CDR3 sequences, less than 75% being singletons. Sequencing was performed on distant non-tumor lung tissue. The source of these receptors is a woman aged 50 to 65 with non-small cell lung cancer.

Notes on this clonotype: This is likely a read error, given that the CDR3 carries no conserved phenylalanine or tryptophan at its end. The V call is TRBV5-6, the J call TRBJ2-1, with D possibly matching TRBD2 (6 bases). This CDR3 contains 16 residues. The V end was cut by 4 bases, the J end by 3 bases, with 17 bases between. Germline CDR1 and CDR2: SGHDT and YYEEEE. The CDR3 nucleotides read TGTGCCAGCAGCGCCGACTGGAGGGAAATCTACAATGAGCAGTTCCTC. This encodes CASSADWREIYNEQFL.

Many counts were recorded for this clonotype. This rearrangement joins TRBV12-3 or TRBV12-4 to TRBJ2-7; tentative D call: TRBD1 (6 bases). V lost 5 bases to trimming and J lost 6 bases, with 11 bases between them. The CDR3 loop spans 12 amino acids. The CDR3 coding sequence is TGTGCCAGCAGTACCACAGGGAGCGAGCAGTACTTC. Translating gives CASSTTGSEQYF.

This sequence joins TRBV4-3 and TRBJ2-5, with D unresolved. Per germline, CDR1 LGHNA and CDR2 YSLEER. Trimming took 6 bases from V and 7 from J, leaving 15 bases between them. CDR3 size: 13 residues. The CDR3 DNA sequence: TGCGCCAGCAGTCTAGAGGAATATTGGACCCAGTACTTC. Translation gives CASSLEEYWTQYF.

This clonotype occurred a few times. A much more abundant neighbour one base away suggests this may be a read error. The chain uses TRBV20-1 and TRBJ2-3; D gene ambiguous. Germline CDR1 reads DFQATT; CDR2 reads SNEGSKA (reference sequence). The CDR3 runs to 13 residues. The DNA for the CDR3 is TGCAATGCTAGAGAAATTTTAGGAAATACGCAGTATTTT. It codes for CNAREILGNTQYF.

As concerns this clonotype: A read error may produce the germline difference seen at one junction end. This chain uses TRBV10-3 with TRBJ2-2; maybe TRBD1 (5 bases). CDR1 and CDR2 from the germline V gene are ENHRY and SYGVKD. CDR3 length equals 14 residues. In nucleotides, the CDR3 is TGTGTCATCAGTAATCCAGGGTTCACCGGGGAGCTGTTTTTT. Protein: CVISNPGFTGELFF.

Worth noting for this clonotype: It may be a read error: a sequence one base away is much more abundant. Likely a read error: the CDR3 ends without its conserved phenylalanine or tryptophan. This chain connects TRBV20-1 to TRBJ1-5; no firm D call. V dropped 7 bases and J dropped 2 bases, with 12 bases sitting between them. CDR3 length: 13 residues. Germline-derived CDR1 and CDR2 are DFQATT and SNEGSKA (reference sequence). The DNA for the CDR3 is TGCAGTGTCCCACCGGCCGGCAATCAGCCCCAGCATTGT. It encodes CSVPPAGNQPQHC.

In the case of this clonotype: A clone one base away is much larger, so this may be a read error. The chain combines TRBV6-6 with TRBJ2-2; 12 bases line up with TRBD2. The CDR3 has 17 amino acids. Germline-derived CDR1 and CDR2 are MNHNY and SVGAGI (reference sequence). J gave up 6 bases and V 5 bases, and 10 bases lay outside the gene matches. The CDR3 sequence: CASSTGTSGRGPGELFF. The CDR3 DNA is TGTGCCAGCAGTACTGGGACTAGCGGGCGGGGCCCCGGGGAGCTGTTTTTT.

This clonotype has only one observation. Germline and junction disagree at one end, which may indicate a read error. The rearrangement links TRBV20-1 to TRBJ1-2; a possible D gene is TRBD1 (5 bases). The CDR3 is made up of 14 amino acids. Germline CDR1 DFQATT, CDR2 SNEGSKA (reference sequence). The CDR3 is CSARDLGEEYGYTF. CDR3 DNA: TGCAGTGCTAGAGATCTAGGGGAGGAGTATGGCTACACTTTC.

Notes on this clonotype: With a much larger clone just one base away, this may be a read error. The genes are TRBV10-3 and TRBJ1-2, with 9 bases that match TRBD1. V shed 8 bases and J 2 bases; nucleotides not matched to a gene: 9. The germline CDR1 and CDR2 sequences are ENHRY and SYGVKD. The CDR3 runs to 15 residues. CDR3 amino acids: CAIGTRQGVNYGYTF. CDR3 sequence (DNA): TGTGCCATCGGTACTCGACAGGGGGTAAACTATGGCTACACCTTC.

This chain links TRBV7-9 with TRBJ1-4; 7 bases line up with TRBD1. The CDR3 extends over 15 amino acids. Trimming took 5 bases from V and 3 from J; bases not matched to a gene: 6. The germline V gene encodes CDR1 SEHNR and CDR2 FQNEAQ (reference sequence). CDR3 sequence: CASSTRQGPNEKLFF. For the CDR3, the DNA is TGTGCCAGCAGCACAAGACAGGGACCTAATGAAAAACTGTTTTTT.

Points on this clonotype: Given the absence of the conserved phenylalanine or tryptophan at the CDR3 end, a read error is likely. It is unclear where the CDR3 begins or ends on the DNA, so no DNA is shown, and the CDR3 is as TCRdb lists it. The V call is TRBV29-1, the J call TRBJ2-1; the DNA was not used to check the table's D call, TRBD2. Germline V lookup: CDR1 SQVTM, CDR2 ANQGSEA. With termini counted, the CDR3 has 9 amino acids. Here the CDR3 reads CSGGGPEFL.

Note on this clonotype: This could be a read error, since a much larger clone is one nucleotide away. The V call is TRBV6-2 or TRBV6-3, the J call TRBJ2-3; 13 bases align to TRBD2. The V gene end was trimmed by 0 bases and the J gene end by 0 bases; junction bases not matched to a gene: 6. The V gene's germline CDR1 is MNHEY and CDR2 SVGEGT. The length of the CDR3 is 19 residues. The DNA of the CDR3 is TGTGCCAGCAGTTACTCGACCACTAGCGGGAGGGCTAGCACAGATACGCAGTATTTT. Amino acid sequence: CASSYSTTSGRASTDTQYF.

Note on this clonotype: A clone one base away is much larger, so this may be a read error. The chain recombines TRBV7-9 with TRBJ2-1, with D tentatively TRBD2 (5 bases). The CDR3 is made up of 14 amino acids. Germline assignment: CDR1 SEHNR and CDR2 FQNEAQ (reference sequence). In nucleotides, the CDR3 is TGTGCCAGCGGCTTAGAGATCGGGGTGGCTGAGCAGTTCTTC. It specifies CASGLEIGVAEQFF.

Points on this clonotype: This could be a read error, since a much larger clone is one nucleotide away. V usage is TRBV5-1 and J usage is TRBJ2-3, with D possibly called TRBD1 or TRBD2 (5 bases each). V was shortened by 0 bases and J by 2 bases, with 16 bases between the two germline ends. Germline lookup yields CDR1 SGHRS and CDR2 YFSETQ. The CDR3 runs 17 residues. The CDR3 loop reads CASSLESGLGDTDTQYF. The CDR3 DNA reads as TGCGCCAGCAGCTTGGAATCAGGGTTGGGGGACACAGATACGCAGTATTTT. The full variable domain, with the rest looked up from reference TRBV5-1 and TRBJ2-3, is KAGVTQTPRYLIKTRGQQVTLSCSPISGHRSVSWYQQTPGQGLQFLFEYFSETQRNKGNFPGRFSGRQFSNSRSEMNVSTLELGDSALYLCASSLESGLGDTDTQYFGPGTRLTVL.

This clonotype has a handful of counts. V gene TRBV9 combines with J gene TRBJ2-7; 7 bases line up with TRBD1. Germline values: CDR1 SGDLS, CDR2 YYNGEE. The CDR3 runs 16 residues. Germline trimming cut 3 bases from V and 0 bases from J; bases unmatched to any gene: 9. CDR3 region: CASSGGTDKPSYEQYF. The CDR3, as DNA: TGTGCCAGCAGCGGGGGGACAGATAAGCCCTCCTACGAGCAGTACTTC.

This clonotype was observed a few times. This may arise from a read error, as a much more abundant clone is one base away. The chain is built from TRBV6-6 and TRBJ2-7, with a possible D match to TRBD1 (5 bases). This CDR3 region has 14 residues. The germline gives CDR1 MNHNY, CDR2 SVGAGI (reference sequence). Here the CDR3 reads CDSRNADMSYEQYF. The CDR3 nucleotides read TGTGACAGCAGAAATGCGGACATGTCCTACGAGCAGTACTTC.

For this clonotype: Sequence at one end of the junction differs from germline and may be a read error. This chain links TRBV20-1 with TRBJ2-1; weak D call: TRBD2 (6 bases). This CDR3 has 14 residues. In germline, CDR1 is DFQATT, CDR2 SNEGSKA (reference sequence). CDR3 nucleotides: TGCAGTGCTAGCGGGAGATACCCCCACAATGGGCAGTTCTTC. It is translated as CSASGRYPHNGQFF.

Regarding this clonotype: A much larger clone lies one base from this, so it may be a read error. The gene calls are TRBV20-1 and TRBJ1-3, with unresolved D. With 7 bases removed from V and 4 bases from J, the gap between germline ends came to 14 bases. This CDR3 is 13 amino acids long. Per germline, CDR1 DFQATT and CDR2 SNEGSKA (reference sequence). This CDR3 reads CSVHHTLGNTIYF. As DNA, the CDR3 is TGCAGTGTTCACCACACCTTAGGAAACACCATATATTTT.

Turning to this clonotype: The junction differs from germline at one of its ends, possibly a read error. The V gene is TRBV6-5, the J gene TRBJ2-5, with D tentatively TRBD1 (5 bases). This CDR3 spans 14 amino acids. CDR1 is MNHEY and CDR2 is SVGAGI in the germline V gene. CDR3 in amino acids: CASRPAGREETHYF. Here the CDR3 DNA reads TGTGCCAGCAGACCGGCAGGGCGAGAAGAGACCCACTACTTC.

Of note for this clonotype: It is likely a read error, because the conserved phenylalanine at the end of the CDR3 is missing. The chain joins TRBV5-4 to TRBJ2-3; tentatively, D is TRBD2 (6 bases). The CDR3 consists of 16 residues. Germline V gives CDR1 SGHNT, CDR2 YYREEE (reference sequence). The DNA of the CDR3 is TGTGCCAACAGCAGCGGGCAGAGGGGCAATCGAGATACGCAGTATTTG. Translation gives CANSSGQRGNRDTQYL.